This T cell receptor (beta chain) was obtained from a study of blood T cell repertoires in COVID-19. Study summary: The origin of the acute and convalescent COVID-19 samples was the United States, Italy and Spain. In each case, the material was cDNA or gDNA derived from T cells, B-cell-depleted T cells, or PBMCs.

Original processing methods: Reference gene primer amplification gave estimated nucleated cell counts. The table came from immunoSEQ multiplex PCR; TCRdb's copy has only in-frame clones and leaves some out. V, J and clone size reflect that table, while D and trimming were determined from the DNA. The repertoire has about 150,000 clones, over 80% of them found once; the top ten carry around 6.5%. CDR3 size: 13 residues. The V and J ends lost 6 bases and 5 bases respectively, with 14 bases between them. Germline lookup yields CDR1 MNHEY and CDR2 SVGAGI. This clone was observed a single time. The receptor was derived from a man older than 75 with acute or convalescent COVID-19. The chain joins TRBV6-5 to TRBJ2-7; D may be TRBD1 (6 bases). The material sequenced was peripheral blood. This CDR3 is CASSTGFRNEQYF. CDR3 coding DNA: TGTGCCAGCAGCACAGGGTTCCGCAACGAGCAGTACTTC.